Below are 21 T cell receptor beta chains sequenced from a single sample in a study of Graves' ophthalmopathy and Graves' hyperthyroidism. The study amplified TCR beta CDR3 regions using RNA transcripts. HTBI primers were employed in first-round RT-PCR, then a second-round multiplex PCR followed. TCRdb reanalysed the multiplex PCR reads using MiXCR and keeps one entry per CDR3 protein. The sample yields roughly 300,000 distinct CDR3 sequences, roughly a sixth seen once. The sequenced material came from peripheral blood. The source is an adult man with Graves' ophthalmopathy.

This clonotype came up many times. The chain combines TRBV11-1 with TRBJ1-1; TRBD1 might be the D (6 bases). Germline-derived CDR1 and CDR2 are SGHAT and FQDESV (reference sequence). V lost 1 base to trimming and J lost 4 bases, with 25 bases between them. The CDR3 extends over 19 amino acids. CDR3 sequence (DNA): TGTGCCAGCAGCTTAGAAATTTTTCTAGTTCCGGGGGGCGGCACTGAAGCTTTCTTT. This encodes CASSLEIFLVPGGGTEAFF. Complete variable domain (other parts from reference TRBV11-1 and TRBJ1-1): EAEVAQSPRYKITEKSQAVAFWCDPISGHATLYWYRQILGQGPELLVQFQDESVVDDSQLPKDRFSAERLKGVDSTLKIQPAELGDSAMYLCASSLEIFLVPGGGTEAFFGQGTRLTVV.

This clonotype has at least ten counts. The CDR3 DNA reads as TGTGCCAGCAGTTTGGCCGCGAACAATCAGCCCCAGCATTTT. Translated, it gives CASSLAANNQPQHF. The V and J genes are TRBV12-3 or TRBV12-4 and TRBJ1-5; D uncertain. V was cut by 3 bases and J by 3 bases, with 9 bases left in between. This CDR3 has 14 amino acids.

A single count supports this clonotype. Compared with germline, one end of the junction differs, possibly owing to a read error. The J gene is TRBJ1-2, the V gene TRBV12-3 or TRBV12-4, with 7 nucleotides matching TRBD1. The CDR3 is 18 residues long. The CDR3 region has the DNA TGTGCCAGCAGTTTAGCCATTCGATTTGTACAGGGGTACTATGGCCACACCTTC. Translating gives CASSLAIRFVQGYYGHTF.

There are many counts of this clonotype. The V gene is TRBV6-4, the J gene TRBJ2-2, with 7 bases identical to TRBD2. Germline CDR1 and CDR2: MRHNA and SNTAGT. V lost 2 bases and J lost 7; bases outside the gene matches: 4. There are 14 residues in the CDR3. This CDR3 reads CASSDSGDNGELFF. The CDR3 nucleotides are TGTGCCAGCAGTGACAGCGGGGATAACGGGGAGCTGTTTTTT.

This clonotype was seen repeatedly, ten times or more. This chain links TRBV20-1 with TRBJ2-7; D is uncertain. CDR1 and CDR2 (germline): DFQATT, SNEGSKA (reference sequence). CDR3 length: 16 amino acids. V lost 0 bases to trimming and J lost 0 bases, with 15 bases between them. CDR3 coding DNA: TGCAGTGCTAGAGATCTTAGACCGAGGATCTCCTACGAGCAGTACTTC. Translated, it gives CSARDLRPRISYEQYF.

There are many counts of this clonotype. The V gene is TRBV9, the J gene TRBJ2-5, with a tentative D call TRBD1 (5 bases). The CDR3 has 17 amino acids. Germline CDR1 is SGDLS and CDR2 is YYNGEE. The V and J ends lost 0 bases and 2 bases respectively, with 17 bases between them. Here the CDR3 DNA reads TGTGCCAGCAGCGTAGGGGGCCGACTCACTGGGCAAGAGACCCAGTACTTC. Translating gives CASSVGGRLTGQETQYF.

In this sample, this clonotype turned up many times. V is TRBV7-9 and J is TRBJ2-5; D is unclear. Germline CDR1 is SEHNR and CDR2 is FQNEAQ (reference sequence). Trimming pared 5 bases from V and 5 bases from J, leaving 6 bases between. This CDR3 has 11 amino acids. This CDR3 reads CASSPSETQYF. The DNA for the CDR3 is TGTGCCAGCAGCCCAAGCGAGACCCAGTACTTC.

The chain carries TRBV5-1 and TRBJ2-3, with 13 bases aligning to TRBD2. In germline, CDR1 is SGHRS, CDR2 YFSETQ. Trimming cost V 0 bases and J 3 bases; bases outside gene matches: 1. This CDR3 spans 16 amino acids. Here the CDR3 DNA reads TGCGCCAGCAGCTTGGGGACTAGCGGGGGTACAGATACGCAGTATTTT. Its translation: CASSLGTSGGTDTQYF.

This clonotype was observed many times. The chain links TRBV30 to TRBJ2-6, with D perhaps being TRBD1 or TRBD2 (5 bases each). The CDR3 runs to 14 residues. V gave up 1 base and J gave up 4 bases, with 8 bases separating them. Germline-derived CDR1 and CDR2 are GTSNPN and SVGIG (reference sequence). The CDR3 sequence is CAWSGGAGANVLTF. The CDR3 nucleotides are TGTGCCTGGAGTGGAGGGGCAGGGGCCAACGTCCTGACTTTC. Full variable domain (remainder filled in from reference TRBV30 and TRBJ2-6): SQTIHQWPATLVQPVGSPLSLECTVEGTSNPNLYWYRQAAGRGLQLLFYSVGIGQISSEVPQNLSASRPQDRQFILSSKKLLLSDSGFYLCAWSGGAGANVLTFGAGSRLTVL.

The CDR3 nucleotides read TGTGCTAGTGGTTTGGGGGAGGATCGTCGCTACACCTTC. Translating gives CASGLGEDRRYTF. This sequence joins TRBV12-5 and TRBJ1-2; D uncertain. The CDR3 extends over 13 amino acids. Germline V CDR1 and CDR2: LGHNT, FRNRAP. V was trimmed by 1 base and J by 9 bases, leaving 12 bases between them.

The chain combines TRBV28 with TRBJ2-5; D might be TRBD2 (7 bases). Germline lookup yields CDR1 MDHEN and CDR2 SYDVKM. The CDR3 totals 14 residues. V gave up 7 bases and J gave up 3 bases, with 15 bases separating them. The CDR3, as DNA: TGTGCCAGCACGAGGGGGGGCCCCGAAGAGACCCAGTACTTC. It yields the protein CASTRGGPEETQYF.

This clonotype was recorded at least ten times. The rearrangement uses TRBV20-1 and TRBJ2-5; unclear D gene. CDR3 length: 12 residues. The germline gives CDR1 DFQATT, CDR2 SNEGSKA (reference sequence). With 3 bases removed from V and 5 bases from J, the gap between germline ends came to 10 bases. The CDR3 nucleotides read TGCAGTGCTAGGTGGGGTAGGGAGACCCAGTACTTC. Its protein product is CSARWGRETQYF.

This clonotype was picked up many times. CDR3 sequence reads: CASRRGLTEAFF. CDR3 DNA: TGTGCCAGTAGGAGGGGTCTGACTGAAGCTTTCTTT. The V call is TRBV19, the J call TRBJ1-1; TRBD1 might be the D (5 bases). The CDR3 has 12 residues. The germline V and J ends were trimmed by 6 bases and 5 bases, with 10 bases remaining between them. CDR1 is LNHDA and CDR2 is SQIVND in the germline V gene (reference sequence).

This clonotype appeared many times. The chain combines TRBV30 with TRBJ1-2; D uncertain. This CDR3 spans 13 amino acids. Germline V gene sequence: CDR1 GTSNPN, CDR2 SVGIG (reference sequence). Deletions cut 0 bases from V and 2 bases from J, with 7 bases between. This chain's CDR3 is CAWSVDENYGYTF. CDR3 nucleotides: TGTGCCTGGAGTGTAGATGAAAACTATGGCTACACCTTC.

This clonotype was counted ten times or more. The rearrangement uses TRBV12-3 or TRBV12-4 and TRBJ1-2, with D possibly being TRBD1 (6 bases). This CDR3 comprises 13 residues. Trimming took 6 bases from V and 6 from J, leaving 14 bases between them. The CDR3 spells CASRNREGDGYTF. In DNA, the CDR3 is TGTGCCAGCAGGAACCGGGAGGGGGATGGCTACACCTTC.

This clonotype appeared many times. The rearrangement links TRBV6-5 to TRBJ2-7; D is unresolved. In germline, CDR1 is MNHEY, CDR2 SVGAGI. Trimming stripped 10 bases from V and 0 bases from J, with 13 bases between. The CDR3 contains 13 residues. The CDR3 coding sequence is TGTGCCACTTCGACACTACCCTCCTACGAGCAGTACTTC. Translated: CATSTLPSYEQYF.

This clonotype showed up many times. J is TRBJ1-5 and V is TRBV30; D unresolved. Trimming removed 3 bases from V and 5 bases from J, with 11 bases in between. Per the germline V gene, CDR1 is GTSNPN and CDR2 is SVGIG (reference sequence). The CDR3 has 13 residues. The CDR3 here is CAWRGRVDQPQHF. As DNA, the CDR3 is TGTGCCTGGAGGGGTAGGGTTGATCAGCCCCAGCATTTT.

This clonotype occurred many times. This sequence joins TRBV5-1 and TRBJ1-2; a possible D gene is TRBD1 (5 bases). V shed 2 bases and J shed 6 bases, with 11 bases lying between them. Germline V gene data show CDR1 as SGHRS and CDR2 as YFSETQ. The CDR3 covers 13 residues. The CDR3 protein is CASSFQGLDGYTF. The DNA of the CDR3 is TGCGCCAGCAGCTTTCAGGGCCTAGATGGCTACACCTTC.

The chain carries TRBV2 and TRBJ2-7; D not resolved. The V gene lost 5 bases and the J gene lost 7 bases, with 15 bases spanning the gap. Looked up from germline, CDR1 is SNHLY and CDR2 is FYNNEI. This CDR3 has 13 residues. CDR3 in amino acids: CASSLGQIGEQYF. In DNA form, the CDR3 reads TGTGCCAGCAGTTTGGGCCAGATCGGGGAGCAGTACTTC.

This clonotype was seen ten or more times. One end of the junction fails to match germline, which may point to a read error. The CDR3 DNA is TGTGCCAGCTCGCTAGGGACGGCCGGTAATCAACCCCAGCATTTT. This translates into CASSLGTAGNQPQHF. V usage is TRBV18 and J usage is TRBJ1-5, with D tentatively TRBD1 (5 bases). Germline lookup yields CDR1 KGHSH and CDR2 LQKENI. This CDR3 has 15 residues.

The table lists this clonotype with many counts. The chain uses TRBV7-2 and TRBJ2-7; 9 positions agree with TRBD2. The V and J ends lost 5 bases and 3 bases, in that order; junction bases with no gene match: 20. CDR3 length: 19 residues. The germline CDR1 and CDR2 sequences are SGHTA and FQGNSA. In DNA form, the CDR3 reads TGTGCCAGCAGCCCAGACCGGTCGGCGGGAGGGCCCTTCAACTACGAGCAGTACTTC. Translation gives CASSPDRSAGGPFNYEQYF.